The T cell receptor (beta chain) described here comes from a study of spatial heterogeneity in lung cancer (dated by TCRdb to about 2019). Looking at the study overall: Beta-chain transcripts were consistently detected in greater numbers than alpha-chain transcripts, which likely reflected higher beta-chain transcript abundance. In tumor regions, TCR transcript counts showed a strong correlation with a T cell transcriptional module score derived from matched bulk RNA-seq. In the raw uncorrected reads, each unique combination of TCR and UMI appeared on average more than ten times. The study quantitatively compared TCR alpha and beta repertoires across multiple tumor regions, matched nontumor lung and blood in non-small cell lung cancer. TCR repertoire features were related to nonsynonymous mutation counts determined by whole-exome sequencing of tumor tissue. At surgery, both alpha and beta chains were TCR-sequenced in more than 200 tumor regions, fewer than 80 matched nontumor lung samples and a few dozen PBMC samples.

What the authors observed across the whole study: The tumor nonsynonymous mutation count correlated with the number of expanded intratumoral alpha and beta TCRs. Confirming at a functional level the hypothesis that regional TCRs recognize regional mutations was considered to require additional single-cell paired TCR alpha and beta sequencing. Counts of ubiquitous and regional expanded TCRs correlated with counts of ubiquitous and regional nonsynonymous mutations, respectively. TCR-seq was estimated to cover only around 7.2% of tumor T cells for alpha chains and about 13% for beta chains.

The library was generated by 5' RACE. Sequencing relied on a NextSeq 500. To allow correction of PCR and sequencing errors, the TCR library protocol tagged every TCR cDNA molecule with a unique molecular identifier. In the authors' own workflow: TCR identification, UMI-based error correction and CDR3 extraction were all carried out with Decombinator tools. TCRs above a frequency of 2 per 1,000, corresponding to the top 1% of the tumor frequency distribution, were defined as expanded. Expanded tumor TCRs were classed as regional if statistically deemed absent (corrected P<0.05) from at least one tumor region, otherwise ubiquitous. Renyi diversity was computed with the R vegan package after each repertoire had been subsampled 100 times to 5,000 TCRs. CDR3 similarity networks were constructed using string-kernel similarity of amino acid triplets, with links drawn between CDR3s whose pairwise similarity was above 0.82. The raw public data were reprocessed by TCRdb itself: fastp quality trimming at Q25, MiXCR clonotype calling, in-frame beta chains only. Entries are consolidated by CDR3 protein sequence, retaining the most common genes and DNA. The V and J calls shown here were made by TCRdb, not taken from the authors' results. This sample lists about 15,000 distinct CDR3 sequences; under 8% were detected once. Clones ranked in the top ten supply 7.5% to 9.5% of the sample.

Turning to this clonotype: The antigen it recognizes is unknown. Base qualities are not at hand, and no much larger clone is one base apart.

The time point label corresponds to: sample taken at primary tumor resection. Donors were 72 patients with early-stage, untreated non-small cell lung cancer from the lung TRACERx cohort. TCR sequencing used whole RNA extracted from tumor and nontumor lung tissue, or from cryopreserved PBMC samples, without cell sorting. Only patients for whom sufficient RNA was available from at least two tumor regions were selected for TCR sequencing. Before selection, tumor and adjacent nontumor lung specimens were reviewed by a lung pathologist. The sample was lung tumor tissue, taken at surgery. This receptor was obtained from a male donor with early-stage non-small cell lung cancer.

CDR3 sequence: CSGQLADTQYF. Read as DNA, the sequence is TGCAGTGGCCAACTTGCTGATACGCAGTATTTT. The sequence is built from TRBV20-1 and TRBJ2-3, with the D gene call left open. V is shortened by 7 bases, J by 6 bases, and the region joining them spans 11 bases. From cysteine to phenylalanine, the CDR3 is 11 amino acids long. Here the CDR3 DNA is all that survives: 33 bases in frame from base 1. The germline V gene (reference sequence) supplies CDR1 DFQATT and CDR2 SNEGSKA.